The subject of this entry is one T cell receptor (beta chain). Its antigen is still unknown. Per-base quality was not reported, and no clone a single base away is much larger than it. The sample comes from a study of T and B cells in COVID-19 patients (TCRdb year 2020). With respect to the entire study: In this study, adaptive immunity was profiled in COVID-19 patients who either had active infection or had recovered, using TRB and IGH repertoire sequencing of peripheral blood. A recovered cohort included 19 patients who provided 20 to 25 samples, and most of these patients had mild to moderate COVID-19 treated on an outpatient basis. Patients in the recovered cohort had a median age of approximately 36 years, compared with just over 65 years for patients in the active-infection cohort. Of the 20 patients in the active-infection cohort, 12 were critically ill and needed mechanical ventilation or ECMO. Comorbidities linked to unfavorable COVID-19 outcome were present in about 90% of the roughly 20 patients in the active-infection cohort. The TCR and BCR sequence repository comprised 30 to 40 patients and under 85 time points, with over 7 million TCR sequences analysed. A couple of patients were in both the active and recovered cohorts because samples existed from active disease and from after recovery. An age-matched reference group of roughly 38 healthy donors negative for COVID-19 antibodies served as the comparison for repertoire analyses. As many as 9 follow-up blood samples were collected from each patient, and in some individuals these samples spanned different disease stages. Beyond this particular receptor, the publication reports: The cohort was judged too small for assessing how HLA contributes to COVID-19 susceptibility or severity. TRB repertoires were highly clonal in active COVID-19, whereas diversity and richness at recovery rose above healthy donor levels. TRBV/TRBJ gene usage was reported as strongly skewed in patients with COVID-19. It was stated that prospective validation of the reported TCR clusters was required before the clusters could be put to clinical use. Specific T cell subsets (CD4+/Treg/CD8+) and sorted SARS-CoV-2-responsive or tetramer+ T cells had not yet been sequenced, and these experiments were ongoing. Blood samples obtained from mildly ill patients during symptoms, as well as early samples obtained from severe cases, were available only in scarce numbers. A total of approximately 2,000 exclusive TCR clusters, including 31 low-pGen clusters, were found in the recovered cohort.

TRB repertoires were amplified using about 220-500 ng of genomic DNA isolated from blood. For this chain, trimming is 1 base at the V end and 2 bases at the J end, and the number of junction bases without a gene match is 7. The CDR3 spans 17 residues, from the cysteine through the phenylalanine. Kept here is only the CDR3 DNA, which spans 51 bases and is read in frame from base 1. Taken from the germline V gene, the CDR1 and CDR2 loops are MGHRA and YSYEKL. This sample was sequenced with an Illumina MiSeq. Multiplex PCR with BIOMED2 TRB-A/B primer pools was used to amplify the TRB rearrangements. Two consecutive PCRs added Illumina-compatible adapters and 7-nucleotide sample barcodes to the amplicons. Phusion HS II polymerase was used for all library PCRs. The amplicons were purified from gel with the NucleoSpin Gel and PCR Clean-up kit, measured on Qubit, and then pooled at 3.5 to 4 nM. Before Illumina next-generation sequencing, the quality of the amplicon pool was assessed on an Agilent 2100 Bioanalyzer. On the authors' methods: Annotation of TRB rearrangements was done in MiXCR 3.0.8 with the default MiXCR reference library. Non-productive reads and sequences with fewer than 2 reads were removed, and every unique CDR3 nucleotide sequence was treated as one clone. Clonality, diversity, richness and V-J gene usage were calculated in R 3.5.1. GLIPH2 was used to cluster TCRs by CDR3 similarity, and OLGA was used to calculate generation probabilities. GLIPH2 clusters were kept only when the clusters contained at least four unique TCR clonotypes present in at least three individuals. TCRdb itself trimmed the public reads at Q25 with fastp, ran MiXCR and retained productive beta chains. Identical CDR3 protein sequences are pooled into one entry, listed with their most common genes and DNA. The V and J calls shown here were made by TCRdb, not taken from the authors' results. Across this sample there are around 30,000 distinct CDR3 sequences, with approximately 29% seen only once. The top ten clones comprise around 1.6% of the sample.

Sequenced input: blood. This sequence uses TRBV4-1 and TRBJ2-1; a stretch of 8 junction bases matches TRBD2. This TCR came from a human donor who had recovered from COVID-19. CDR3 sequence: CASSQATSGDTYNEQFF. The nucleotides read TGCGCCAGCAGCCAAGCAACTAGCGGAGATACCTACAATGAGCAGTTCTTC.